This T cell receptor beta chain was observed in a study of cytomegalovirus exposure and HLA in healthy donors. PCR involved 60 Vbeta and 13 Jbeta primers. Produced via immunoSEQ multiplex PCR; TCRdb's table is partial and in-frame only. This table has under 200,000 clones, approximately 73% appearing once. CDR1 is SEHNR and CDR2 is FQNEAQ in the germline V gene (reference sequence). CDR3 length equals 13 residues. The ends were cut back, 1 base at V and 12 bases at J, with 15 bases in the middle. The rearrangement joins TRBV7-9 to TRBJ1-1; no firm D call. Sequencing was carried out using PBMCs. The sequence was collected from a man between 45 and 60 years old in good health and CMV-seronegative. The CDR3 reads CASSLDLRERPFF. The CDR3 DNA reads TGTGCCAGCAGCTTAGATTTGAGGGAGAGGCCTTTCTTT. The full variable domain, completed using reference TRBV7-9 and TRBJ1-1, is DTGVSQNPRHKITKRGQNVTFRCDPISEHNRLYWYRQTLGQGPEFLTYFQNEAQLEKSRLLSDRFSAERPKGSFSTLEIQRTEQGDSAMYLCASSLDLRERPFFGQGTRLTVV.